The present entry profiles one TCR beta chain with its context. V lost 5 bases, J lost 4 bases, and 9 bases stayed unmatched. The CDR3 is made up of 16 amino acids. Germline V gives CDR1 SGHVS, CDR2 FNYEAQ. This table comes from immunoSEQ multiplex PCR, and its TCRdb copy is limited to in-frame clones, with some not included. The repertoire has about 91,000 clones, roughly 84% of them found once; the top ten carry roughly 1.1%. This sample stems from a study of OX40 agonist ivuxolimab in advanced cancers. This sequence was found in an adult with an advanced solid tumor such as melanoma, head and neck, liver or kidney cancer. J is TRBJ1-3 and V is TRBV7-6; TRBD1 matches at 9 bases. Here the sequenced sample was CD4+ or CD8+ T cells sorted from blood, taken in a trial of the OX40 agonist ivuxolimab. CDR3 region: CASSTTGQGFGNTIYF. CDR3 DNA sequence: TGTGCCAGCAGCACAACGGGACAGGGTTTCGGAAACACCATATATTTT.